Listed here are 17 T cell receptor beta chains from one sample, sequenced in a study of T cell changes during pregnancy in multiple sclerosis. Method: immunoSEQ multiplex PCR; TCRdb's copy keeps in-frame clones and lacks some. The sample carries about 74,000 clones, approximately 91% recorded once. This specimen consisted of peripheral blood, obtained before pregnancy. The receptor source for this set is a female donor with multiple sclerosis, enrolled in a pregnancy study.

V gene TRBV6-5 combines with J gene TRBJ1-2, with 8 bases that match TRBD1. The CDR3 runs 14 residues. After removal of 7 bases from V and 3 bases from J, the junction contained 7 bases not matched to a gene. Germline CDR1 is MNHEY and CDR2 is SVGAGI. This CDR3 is CASKRDRTYYGYTF. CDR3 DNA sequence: TGTGCCAGCAAAAGGGACAGGACCTACTATGGCTACACCTTC.

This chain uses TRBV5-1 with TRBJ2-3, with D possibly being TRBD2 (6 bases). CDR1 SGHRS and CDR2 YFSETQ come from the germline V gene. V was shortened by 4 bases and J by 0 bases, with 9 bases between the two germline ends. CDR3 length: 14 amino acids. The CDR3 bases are TGCGCCAGCAGCCCGGGACTCAGCACAGATACGCAGTATTTT. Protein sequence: CASSPGLSTDTQYF.

CDR3 DNA sequence: TGCGCCAGCTTAACAGGGCTGAACCACTACGAGCAGTACTTC. Amino acids: CASLTGLNHYEQYF. The chain employs TRBV10-2 and TRBJ2-7; D is perhaps TRBD1 (6 bases). Per germline, CDR1 WSHSY and CDR2 SAAADI. The V and J ends lost 8 bases and 3 bases respectively, with 17 bases between them. The CDR3 extends over 14 amino acids.

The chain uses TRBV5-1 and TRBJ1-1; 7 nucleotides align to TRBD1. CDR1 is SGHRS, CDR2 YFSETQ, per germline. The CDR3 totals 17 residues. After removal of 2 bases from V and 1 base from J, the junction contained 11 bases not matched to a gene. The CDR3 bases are TGCGCCAGCAGCTTTGAGCGAACAGGGGCGCAGAACACTGAAGCTTTCTTT. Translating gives CASSFERTGAQNTEAFF.

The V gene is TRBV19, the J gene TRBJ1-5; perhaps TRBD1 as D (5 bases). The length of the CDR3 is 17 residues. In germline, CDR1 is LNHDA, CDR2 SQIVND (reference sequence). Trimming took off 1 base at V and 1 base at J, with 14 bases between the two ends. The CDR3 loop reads CASSIVGSGGSNQPQHF. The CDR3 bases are TGTGCCAGTAGTATAGTTGGGTCGGGGGGGAGCAATCAGCCCCAGCATTTT.

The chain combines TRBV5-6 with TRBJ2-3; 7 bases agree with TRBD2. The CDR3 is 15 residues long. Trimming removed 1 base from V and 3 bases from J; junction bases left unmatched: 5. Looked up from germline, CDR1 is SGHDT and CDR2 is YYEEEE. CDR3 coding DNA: TGTGCCAGCAGCTTGTTAACTAGCGAGACAGATACGCAGTATTTT. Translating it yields CASSLLTSETDTQYF.

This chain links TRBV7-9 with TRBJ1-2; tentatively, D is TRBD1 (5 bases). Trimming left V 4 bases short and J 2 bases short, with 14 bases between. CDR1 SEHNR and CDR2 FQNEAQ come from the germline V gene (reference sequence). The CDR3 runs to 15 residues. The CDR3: CASSSAKTANYGYTF. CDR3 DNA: TGTGCCAGCAGCTCCGCTAAGACAGCAAACTATGGCTACACCTTC.

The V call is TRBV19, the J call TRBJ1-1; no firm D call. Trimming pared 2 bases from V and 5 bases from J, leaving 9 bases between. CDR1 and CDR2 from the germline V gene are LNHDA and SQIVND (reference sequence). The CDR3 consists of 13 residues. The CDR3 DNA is TGTGCCAGTAGTATAATTCCGGGGACTGAAGCTTTCTTT. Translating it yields CASSIIPGTEAFF. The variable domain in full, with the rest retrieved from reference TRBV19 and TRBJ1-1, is DGGITQSPKYLFRKEGQNVTLSCEQNLNHDAMYWYRQDPGQGLRLIYYSQIVNDFQKGDIAEGYSVSREKKESFPLTVTSAQKNPTAFYLCASSIIPGTEAFFGQGTRLTVV.

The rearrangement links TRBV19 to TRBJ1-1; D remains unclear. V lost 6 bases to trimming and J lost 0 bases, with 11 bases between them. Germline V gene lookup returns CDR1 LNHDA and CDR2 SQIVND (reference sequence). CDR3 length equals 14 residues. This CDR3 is CASRATEMNTEAFF. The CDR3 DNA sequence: TGTGCCAGTAGAGCTACGGAGATGAACACTGAAGCTTTCTTT.

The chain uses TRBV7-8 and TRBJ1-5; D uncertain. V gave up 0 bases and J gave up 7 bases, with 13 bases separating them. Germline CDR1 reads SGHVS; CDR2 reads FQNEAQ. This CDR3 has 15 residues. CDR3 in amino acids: CASSLAASPQQPQHF. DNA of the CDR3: TGTGCCAGCAGCTTAGCGGCCAGTCCGCAACAGCCCCAGCATTTT.

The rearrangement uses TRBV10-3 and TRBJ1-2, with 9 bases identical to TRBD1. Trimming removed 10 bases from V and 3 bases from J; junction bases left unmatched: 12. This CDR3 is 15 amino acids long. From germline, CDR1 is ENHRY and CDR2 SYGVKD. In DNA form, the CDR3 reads TGTGCCACCAAGGGACAGGGAATTAGTTACTATGGCTACACCTTC. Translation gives CATKGQGISYYGYTF.

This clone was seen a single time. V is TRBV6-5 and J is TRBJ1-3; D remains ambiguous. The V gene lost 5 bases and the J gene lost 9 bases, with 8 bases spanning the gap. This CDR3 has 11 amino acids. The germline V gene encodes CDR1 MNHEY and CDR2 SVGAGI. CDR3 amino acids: CASSRAGTIYF. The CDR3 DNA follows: TGTGCCAGCAGTCGGGCGGGCACCATATATTTT.

Here the CDR3 reads CASSLLAGAQETQYF. The CDR3 region has the DNA TGTGCCAGCAGCTTACTAGCGGGAGCCCAAGAGACCCAGTACTTC. The chain uses TRBV5-4 and TRBJ2-5; 11 bases map to TRBD2. Germline V gives CDR1 SGHNT, CDR2 YYREEE (reference sequence). This CDR3 is built from 15 residues. V shed 2 bases, J shed 1 base, and the junction held 1 base outside the gene matches.

CDR3 protein: CASSHQTSGGSANTGELFF. DNA for the CDR3: TGCGCCAGCAGCCATCAAACTAGCGGGGGATCCGCGAACACCGGGGAGCTGTTTTTT. The chain joins TRBV4-3 to TRBJ2-2, with TRBD2 matching 11 bases. V lost 3 bases and J lost 0; bases outside the gene matches: 9. CDR3 length: 19 amino acids. Germline CDR1 LGHNA, CDR2 YSLEER.

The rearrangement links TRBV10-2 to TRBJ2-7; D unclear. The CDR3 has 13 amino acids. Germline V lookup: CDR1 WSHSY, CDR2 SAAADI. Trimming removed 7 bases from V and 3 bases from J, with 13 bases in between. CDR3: CASNPSPLYEQYF. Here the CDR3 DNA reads TGCGCCAGCAATCCGAGCCCGCTCTACGAGCAGTACTTC.

CDR3: CASSVGRGGPSADTQYF. CDR3 DNA sequence: TGTGCCAGCAGCGTAGGACGGGGAGGGCCTAGCGCAGATACGCAGTATTTT. This chain uses TRBV9 with TRBJ2-3, with 7 nucleotides matching TRBD2. The CDR3 loop spans 17 amino acids. The junction had 11 bases not matched to a gene; V was cut back by 0 bases and J by 4 bases. Germline V gene data show CDR1 as SGDLS and CDR2 as YYNGEE.

The CDR3 loop is CASSEPGTGMNTEAFF. In nucleotides, the CDR3 is TGTGCCAGCTCTGAACCCGGGACAGGGATGAACACTGAAGCTTTCTTT. This sequence joins TRBV18 and TRBJ1-1; TRBD1 agrees at 9 bases. From germline, CDR1 is KGHSH and CDR2 LQKENI. V lost 6 bases to trimming and J lost 0 bases; unmatched junction nucleotides: 8. The CDR3 runs 16 residues.